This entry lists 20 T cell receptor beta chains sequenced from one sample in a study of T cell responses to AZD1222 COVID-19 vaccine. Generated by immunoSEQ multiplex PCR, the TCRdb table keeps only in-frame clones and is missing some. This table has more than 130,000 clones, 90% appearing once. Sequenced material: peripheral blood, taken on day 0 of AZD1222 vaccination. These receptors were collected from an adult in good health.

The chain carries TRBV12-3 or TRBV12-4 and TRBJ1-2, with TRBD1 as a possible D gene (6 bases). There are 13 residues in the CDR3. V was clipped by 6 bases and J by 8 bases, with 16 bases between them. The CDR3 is CASSKNRDGGYTF. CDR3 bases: TGTGCCAGCAGCAAAAACAGGGACGGGGGCTACACCTTC.

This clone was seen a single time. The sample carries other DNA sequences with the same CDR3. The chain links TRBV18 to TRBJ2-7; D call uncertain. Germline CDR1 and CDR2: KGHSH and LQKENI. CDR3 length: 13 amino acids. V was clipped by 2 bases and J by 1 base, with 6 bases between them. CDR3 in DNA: TGTGCCAGCTCACCAGGGTCATCCTACGAGCAGTACTTC. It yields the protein CASSPGSSYEQYF.

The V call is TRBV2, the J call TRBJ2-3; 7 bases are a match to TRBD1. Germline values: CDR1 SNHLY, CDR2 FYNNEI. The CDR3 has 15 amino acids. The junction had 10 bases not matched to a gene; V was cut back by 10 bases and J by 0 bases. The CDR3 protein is CATLNPRGSTDTQYF. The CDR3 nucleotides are TGTGCCACCCTTAACCCCAGGGGGAGCACAGATACGCAGTATTTT.

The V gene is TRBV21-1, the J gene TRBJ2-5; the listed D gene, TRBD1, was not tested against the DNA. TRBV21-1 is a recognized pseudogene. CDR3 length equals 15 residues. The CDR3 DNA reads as TGTGCCCCCGAACATAGGACAGGGTTGAAGGAGACCCAGTACTTC. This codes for CAPEHRTGLKETQYF.

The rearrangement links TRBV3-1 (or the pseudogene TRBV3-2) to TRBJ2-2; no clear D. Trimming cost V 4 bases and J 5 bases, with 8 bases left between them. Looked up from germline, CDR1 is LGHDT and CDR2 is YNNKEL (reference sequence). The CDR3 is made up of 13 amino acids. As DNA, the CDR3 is TGTGCCAGCAGCCGGGCAAGTACCGGGGAGCTGTTTTTT. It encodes CASSRASTGELFF.

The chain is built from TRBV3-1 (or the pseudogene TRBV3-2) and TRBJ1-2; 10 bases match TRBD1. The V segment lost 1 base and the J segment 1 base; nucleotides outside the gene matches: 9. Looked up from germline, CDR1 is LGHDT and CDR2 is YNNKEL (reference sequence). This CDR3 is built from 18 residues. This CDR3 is CASSQAHLDRGINYGYTF. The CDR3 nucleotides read TGTGCCAGCAGCCAAGCCCACCTGGACAGGGGGATTAACTATGGCTACACCTTC.

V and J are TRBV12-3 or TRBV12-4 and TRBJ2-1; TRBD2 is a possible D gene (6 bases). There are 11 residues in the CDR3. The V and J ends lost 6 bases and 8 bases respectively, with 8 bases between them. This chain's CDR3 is CASRRRDEQFF. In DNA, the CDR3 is TGTGCCAGCAGACGGAGGGATGAGCAGTTCTTC.

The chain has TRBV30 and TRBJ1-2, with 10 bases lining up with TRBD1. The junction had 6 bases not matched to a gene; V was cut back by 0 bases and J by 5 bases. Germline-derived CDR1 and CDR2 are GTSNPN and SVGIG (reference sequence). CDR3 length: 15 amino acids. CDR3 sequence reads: CAWSVPTGGGYGYTF. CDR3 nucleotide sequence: TGTGCCTGGAGTGTTCCGACAGGGGGCGGGTATGGCTACACCTTC.

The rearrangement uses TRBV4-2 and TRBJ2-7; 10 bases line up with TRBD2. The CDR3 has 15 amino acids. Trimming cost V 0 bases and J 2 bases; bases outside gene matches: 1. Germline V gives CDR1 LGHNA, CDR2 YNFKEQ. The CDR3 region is CASSQDLAGAYEQYF. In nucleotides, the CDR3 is TGTGCCAGCAGCCAAGACCTAGCGGGGGCCTACGAGCAGTACTTC.

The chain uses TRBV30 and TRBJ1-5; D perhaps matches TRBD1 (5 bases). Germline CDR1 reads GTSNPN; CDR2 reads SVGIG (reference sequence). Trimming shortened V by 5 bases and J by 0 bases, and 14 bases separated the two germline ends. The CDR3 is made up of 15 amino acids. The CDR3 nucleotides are TGTGCCTGGGGGGTTGGGGCTTATAGCAATCAGCCCCAGCATTTT. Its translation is CAWGVGAYSNQPQHF.

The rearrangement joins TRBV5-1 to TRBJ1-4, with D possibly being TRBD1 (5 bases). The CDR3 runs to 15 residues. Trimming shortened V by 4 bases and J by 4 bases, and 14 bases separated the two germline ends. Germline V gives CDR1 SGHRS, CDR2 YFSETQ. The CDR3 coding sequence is TGCGCCAGCAGCCCCAGGGTCGGGGGTAATGAAAAACTGTTTTTT. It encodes CASSPRVGGNEKLFF.

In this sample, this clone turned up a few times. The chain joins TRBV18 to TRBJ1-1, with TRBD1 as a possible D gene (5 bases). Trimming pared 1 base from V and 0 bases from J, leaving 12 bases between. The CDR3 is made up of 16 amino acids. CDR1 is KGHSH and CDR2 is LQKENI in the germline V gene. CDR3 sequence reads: CASSPLAQGMNTEAFF. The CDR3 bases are TGTGCCAGCTCACCACTCGCGCAGGGAATGAACACTGAAGCTTTCTTT.

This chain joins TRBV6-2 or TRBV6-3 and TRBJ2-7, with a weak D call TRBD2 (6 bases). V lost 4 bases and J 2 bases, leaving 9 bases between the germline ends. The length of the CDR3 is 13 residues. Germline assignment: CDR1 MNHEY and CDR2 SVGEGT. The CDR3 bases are TGTGCCAGCAGTTCTGGGGGGACCTACGAGCAGTACTTC. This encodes CASSSGGTYEQYF.

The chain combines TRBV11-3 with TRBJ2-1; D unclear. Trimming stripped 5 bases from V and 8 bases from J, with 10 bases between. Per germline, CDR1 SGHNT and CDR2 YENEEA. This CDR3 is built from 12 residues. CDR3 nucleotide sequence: TGTGCCAGCAGCCCACGGACCCATGAGCAGTTCTTC. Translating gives CASSPRTHEQFF.

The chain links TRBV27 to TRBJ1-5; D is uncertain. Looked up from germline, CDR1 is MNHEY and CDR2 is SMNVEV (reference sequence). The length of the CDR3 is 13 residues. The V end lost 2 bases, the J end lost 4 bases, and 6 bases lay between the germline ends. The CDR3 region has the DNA TGTGCCAGCAGTTTAACGGATAATCAGCCCCAGCATTTT. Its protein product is CASSLTDNQPQHF.

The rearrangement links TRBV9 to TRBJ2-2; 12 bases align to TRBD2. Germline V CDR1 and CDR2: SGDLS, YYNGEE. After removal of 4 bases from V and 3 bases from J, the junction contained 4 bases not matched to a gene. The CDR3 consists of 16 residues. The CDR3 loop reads CASSTWTSGDTGELFF. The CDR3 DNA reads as TGTGCCAGCAGCACTTGGACTAGCGGGGACACCGGGGAGCTGTTTTTT.

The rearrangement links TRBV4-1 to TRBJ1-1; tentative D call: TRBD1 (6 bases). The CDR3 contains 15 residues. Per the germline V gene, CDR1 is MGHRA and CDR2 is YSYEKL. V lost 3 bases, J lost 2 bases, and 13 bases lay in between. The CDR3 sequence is CASSQETGFNTEAFF. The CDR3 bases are TGCGCCAGCAGCCAGGAAACAGGGTTCAACACTGAAGCTTTCTTT.

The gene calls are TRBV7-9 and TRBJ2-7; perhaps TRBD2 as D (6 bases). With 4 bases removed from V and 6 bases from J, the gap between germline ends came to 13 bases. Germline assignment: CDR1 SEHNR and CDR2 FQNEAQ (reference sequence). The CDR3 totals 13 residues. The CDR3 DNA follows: TGTGCCAGCAGCTCTTCCAGTAGCGGCGAGCAGTACTTC. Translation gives CASSSSSSGEQYF.

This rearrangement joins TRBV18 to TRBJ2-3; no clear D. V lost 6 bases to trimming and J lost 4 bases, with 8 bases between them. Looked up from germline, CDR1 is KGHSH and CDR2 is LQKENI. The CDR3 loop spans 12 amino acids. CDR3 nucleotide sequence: TGTGCCAGCTCCCCCCGGGCAGATACGCAGTATTTT. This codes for CASSPRADTQYF. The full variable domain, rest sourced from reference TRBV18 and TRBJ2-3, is NAGVMQNPRHLVRRRGQEARLRCSPMKGHSHVYWYRQLPEEGLKFMVYLQKENIIDESGMPKERFSAEFPKEGPSILRIQQVVRGDSAAYFCASSPRADTQYFGPGTRLTVL.

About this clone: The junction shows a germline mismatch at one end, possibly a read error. CDR3 DNA: TGTGCCAGCAGCTTCGAGAGGGCCGACTTT. As protein: CASSFERADF. The V gene is TRBV7-4, the J gene TRBJ1-6, with D uncertain. The CDR3 loop spans 10 amino acids. Per the germline V gene, CDR1 is SGHVT and CDR2 is SQSDAQ.